The sequence of this T cell receptor (beta chain) was determined in a study of T cells in Graves' hyperthyroidism and ophthalmopathy. Whole-study results and caveats: In the analysis, a 13 V-J model separated ophthalmopathy from stable hyperthyroidism. In blood, most of the thyroid clonotypes expanded above 0.001 were also present.

Regions amplified from RNA transcripts were the TCR beta CDR3 regions. An initial round of RT-PCR targeting the TCR CDR3 relied on the HTBI primer set. TCRdb reanalysed the multiplex PCR reads using MiXCR and keeps one entry per CDR3 protein. The sample consists of approximately 710,000 distinct CDR3 sequences, roughly 17% of them appearing once. In making diagnoses, clinical symptoms, serum thyroxine and TRAb, thyroid ultrasound and orbital computed tomography were all used. About 9.4 ml fresh peripheral blood yielded the PBMCs. This clonotype was seen a handful of times. What it recognizes is unknown. Germline V gene lookup returns CDR1 MNHEY and CDR2 SVGEGT. V was cut by 6 bases and J by 4 bases, with 8 bases left in between. The CDR3 totals 12 residues.

The sequence was collected from a man aged 50 to 59 with Graves' hyperthyroidism. The sample taken for sequencing was blood. V gene TRBV6-2 or TRBV6-3 combines with J gene TRBJ2-3; no definite D call. The CDR3 DNA follows: TGTGCCAGCAGCCCGTGGGCAGATACGCAGTATTTT. Its translation: CASSPWADTQYF.